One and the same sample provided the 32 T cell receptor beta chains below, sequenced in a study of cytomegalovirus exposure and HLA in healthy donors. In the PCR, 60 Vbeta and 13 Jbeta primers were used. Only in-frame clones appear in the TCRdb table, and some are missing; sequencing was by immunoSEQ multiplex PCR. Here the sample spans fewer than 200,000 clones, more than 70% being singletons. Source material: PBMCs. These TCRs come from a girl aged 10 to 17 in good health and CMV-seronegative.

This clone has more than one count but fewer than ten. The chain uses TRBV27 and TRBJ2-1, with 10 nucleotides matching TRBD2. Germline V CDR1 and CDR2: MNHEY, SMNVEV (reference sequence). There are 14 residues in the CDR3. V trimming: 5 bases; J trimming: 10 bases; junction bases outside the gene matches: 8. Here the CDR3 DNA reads TGTGCCAGCAGTCTTCCGGGACTAGCGCGCGAGCAGTTCTTC. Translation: CASSLPGLAREQFF.

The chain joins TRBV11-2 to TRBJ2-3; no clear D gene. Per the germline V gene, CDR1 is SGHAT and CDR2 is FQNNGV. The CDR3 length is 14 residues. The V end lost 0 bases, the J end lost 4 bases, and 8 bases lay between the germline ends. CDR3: CASSLDPQADTQYF. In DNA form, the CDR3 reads TGTGCCAGCAGCTTAGATCCCCAGGCAGATACGCAGTATTTT.

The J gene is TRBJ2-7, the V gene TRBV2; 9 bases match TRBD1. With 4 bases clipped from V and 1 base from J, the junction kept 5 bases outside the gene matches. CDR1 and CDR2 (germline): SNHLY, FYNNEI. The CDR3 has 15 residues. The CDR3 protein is CASSARDRVSYEQYF. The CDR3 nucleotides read TGTGCCAGCAGTGCTCGGGACAGGGTATCCTACGAGCAGTACTTC.

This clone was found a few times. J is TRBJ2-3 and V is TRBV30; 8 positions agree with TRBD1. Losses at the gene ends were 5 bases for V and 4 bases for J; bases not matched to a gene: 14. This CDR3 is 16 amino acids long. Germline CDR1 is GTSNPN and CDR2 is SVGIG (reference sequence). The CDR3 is CAWGGGTGGRADTQYF. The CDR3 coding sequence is TGTGCCTGGGGCGGCGGAACAGGGGGGCGGGCAGATACGCAGTATTTT.

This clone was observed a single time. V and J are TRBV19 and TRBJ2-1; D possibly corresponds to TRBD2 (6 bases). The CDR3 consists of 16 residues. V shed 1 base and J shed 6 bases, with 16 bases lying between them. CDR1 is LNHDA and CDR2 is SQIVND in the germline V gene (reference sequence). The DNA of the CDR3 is TGTGCCAGTAGTATAGCGGGGGAATACCCCACCAATGAGCAGTTCTTC. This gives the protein CASSIAGEYPTNEQFF. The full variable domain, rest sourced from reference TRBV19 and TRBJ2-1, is DGGITQSPKYLFRKEGQNVTLSCEQNLNHDAMYWYRQDPGQGLRLIYYSQIVNDFQKGDIAEGYSVSREKKESFPLTVTSAQKNPTAFYLCASSIAGEYPTNEQFFGPGTRLTVL.

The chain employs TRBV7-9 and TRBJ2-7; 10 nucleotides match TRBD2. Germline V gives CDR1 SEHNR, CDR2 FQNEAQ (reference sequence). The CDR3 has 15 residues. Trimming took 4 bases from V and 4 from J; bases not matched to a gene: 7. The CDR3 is CASSSTSGVAYEQYF. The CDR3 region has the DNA TGTGCCAGCAGCTCAACTAGCGGGGTGGCTTACGAGCAGTACTTC.

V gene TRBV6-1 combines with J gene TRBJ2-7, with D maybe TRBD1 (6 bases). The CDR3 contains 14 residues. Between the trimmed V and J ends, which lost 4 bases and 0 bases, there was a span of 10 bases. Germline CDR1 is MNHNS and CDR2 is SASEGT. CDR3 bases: TGTGCCAGCAGTGGGACAGCGAGCTCCTACGAGCAGTACTTC. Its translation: CASSGTASSYEQYF.

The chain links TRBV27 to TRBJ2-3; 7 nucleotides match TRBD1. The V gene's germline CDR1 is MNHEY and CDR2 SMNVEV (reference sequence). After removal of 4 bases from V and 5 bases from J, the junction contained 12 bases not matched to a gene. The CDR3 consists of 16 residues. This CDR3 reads CASSSRQGTGRDTQYF. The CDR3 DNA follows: TGTGCCAGCAGTTCCCGACAGGGAACGGGTAGAGATACGCAGTATTTT.

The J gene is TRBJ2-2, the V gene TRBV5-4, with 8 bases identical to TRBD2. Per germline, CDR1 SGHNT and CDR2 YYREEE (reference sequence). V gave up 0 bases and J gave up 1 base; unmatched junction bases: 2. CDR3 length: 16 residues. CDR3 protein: CASSLDRGGNTGELFF. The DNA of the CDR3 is TGTGCCAGCAGCTTGGATCGGGGGGGGAACACCGGGGAGCTGTTTTTT. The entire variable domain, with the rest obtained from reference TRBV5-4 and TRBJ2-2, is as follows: ETGVTQSPTHLIKTRGQQVTLRCSSQSGHNTVSWYQQALGQGPQFIFQYYREEENGRGNFPPRFSGLQFPNYSSELNVNALELDDSALYLCASSLDRGGNTGELFFGEGSRLTVL.

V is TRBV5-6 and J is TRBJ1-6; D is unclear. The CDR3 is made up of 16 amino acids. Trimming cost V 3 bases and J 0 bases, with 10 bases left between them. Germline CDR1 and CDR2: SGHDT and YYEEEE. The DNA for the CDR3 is TGTGCCAGCAGCTCGGTCGGTATCTCCTATAATTCACCCCTCCACTTT. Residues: CASSSVGISYNSPLHF.

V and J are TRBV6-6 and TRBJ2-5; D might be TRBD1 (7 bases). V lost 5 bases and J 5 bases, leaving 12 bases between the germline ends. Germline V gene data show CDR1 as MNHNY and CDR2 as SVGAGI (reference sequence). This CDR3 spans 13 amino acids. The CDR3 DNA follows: TGTGCCAGCAGTCTACAGGGGAGGGAGACCCAGTACTTC. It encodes CASSLQGRETQYF.

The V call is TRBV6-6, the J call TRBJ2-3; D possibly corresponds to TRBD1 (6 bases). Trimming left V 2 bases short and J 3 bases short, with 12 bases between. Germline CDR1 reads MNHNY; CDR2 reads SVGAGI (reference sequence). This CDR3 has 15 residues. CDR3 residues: CASSYPSQGTDTQYF. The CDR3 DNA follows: TGTGCCAGCAGTTACCCCTCGCAGGGGACAGATACGCAGTATTTT.

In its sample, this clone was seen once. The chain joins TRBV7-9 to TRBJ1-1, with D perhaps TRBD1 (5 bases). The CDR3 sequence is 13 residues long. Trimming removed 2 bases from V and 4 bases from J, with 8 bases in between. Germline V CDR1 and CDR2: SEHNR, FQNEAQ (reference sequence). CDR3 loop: CASSLQGGTEAFF. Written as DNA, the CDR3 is TGTGCCAGCAGCTTACAGGGTGGCACTGAAGCTTTCTTT.

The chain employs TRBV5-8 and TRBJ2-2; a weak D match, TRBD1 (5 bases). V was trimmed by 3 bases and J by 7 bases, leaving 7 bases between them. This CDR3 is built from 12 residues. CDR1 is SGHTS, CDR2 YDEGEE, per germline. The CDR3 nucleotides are TGTGCCAGCAGCTCAGGGTTCGGGGAGCTGTTTTTT. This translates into CASSSGFGELFF.

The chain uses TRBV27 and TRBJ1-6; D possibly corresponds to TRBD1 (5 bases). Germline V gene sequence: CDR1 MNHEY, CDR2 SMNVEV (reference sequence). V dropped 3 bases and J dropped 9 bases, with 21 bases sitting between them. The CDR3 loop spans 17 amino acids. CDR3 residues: CASSFMGSGSLGSPLHF. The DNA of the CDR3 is TGTGCCAGCAGTTTTATGGGCTCAGGGTCATTAGGTTCACCCCTCCACTTT.

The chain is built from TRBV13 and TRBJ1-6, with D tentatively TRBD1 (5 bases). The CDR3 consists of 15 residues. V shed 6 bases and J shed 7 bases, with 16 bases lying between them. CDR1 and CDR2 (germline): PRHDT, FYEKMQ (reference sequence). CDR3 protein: CASSSGAGSNSPLHF. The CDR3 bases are TGTGCCAGCAGTTCTGGGGCGGGATCAAATTCACCCCTCCACTTT.

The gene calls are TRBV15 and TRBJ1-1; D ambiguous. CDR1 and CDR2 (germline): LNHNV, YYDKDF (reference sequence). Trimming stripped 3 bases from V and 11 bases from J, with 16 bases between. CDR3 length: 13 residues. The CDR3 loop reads CATSRSSSPSAFF. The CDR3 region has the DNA TGTGCCACCAGCAGGAGTTCTTCGCCAAGTGCTTTCTTT.

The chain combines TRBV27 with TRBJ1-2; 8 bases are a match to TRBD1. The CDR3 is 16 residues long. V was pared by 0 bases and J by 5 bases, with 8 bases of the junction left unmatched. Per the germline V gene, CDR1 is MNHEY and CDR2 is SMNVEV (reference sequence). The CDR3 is CASSLSLRTGNYGYTF. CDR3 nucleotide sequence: TGTGCCAGCAGTTTATCCTTACGGACAGGGAATTATGGCTACACCTTC.

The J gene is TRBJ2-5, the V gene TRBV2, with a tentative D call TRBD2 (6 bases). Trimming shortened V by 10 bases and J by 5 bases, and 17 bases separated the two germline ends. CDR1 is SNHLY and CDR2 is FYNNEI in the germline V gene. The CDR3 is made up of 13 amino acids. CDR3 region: CANLGSEGETQYF. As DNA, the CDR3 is TGTGCCAACCTCGGGAGTGAGGGGGAGACCCAGTACTTC.

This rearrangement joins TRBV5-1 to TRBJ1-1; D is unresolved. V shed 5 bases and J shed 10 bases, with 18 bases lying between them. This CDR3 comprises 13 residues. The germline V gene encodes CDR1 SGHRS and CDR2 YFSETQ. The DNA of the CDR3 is TGCGCCAGCAGGGAGGGCCATGCCACGGGAGCTTTCTTT. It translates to CASREGHATGAFF.

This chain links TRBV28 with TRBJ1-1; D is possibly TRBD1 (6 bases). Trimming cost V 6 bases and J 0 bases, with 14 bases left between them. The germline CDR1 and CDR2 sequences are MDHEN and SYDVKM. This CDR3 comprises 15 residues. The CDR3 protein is CASSTRTALNTEAFF. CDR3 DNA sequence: TGTGCCAGCAGCACTCGGACAGCTTTGAACACTGAAGCTTTCTTT.

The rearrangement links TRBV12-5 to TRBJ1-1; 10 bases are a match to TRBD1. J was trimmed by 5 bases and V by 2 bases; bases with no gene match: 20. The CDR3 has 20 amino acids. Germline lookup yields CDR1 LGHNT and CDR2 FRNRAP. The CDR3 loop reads CASGLIYLEARDRGRTEAFF. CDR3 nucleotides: TGTGCTAGTGGTTTGATCTATTTGGAGGCTCGGGACAGGGGAAGAACTGAAGCTTTCTTT.

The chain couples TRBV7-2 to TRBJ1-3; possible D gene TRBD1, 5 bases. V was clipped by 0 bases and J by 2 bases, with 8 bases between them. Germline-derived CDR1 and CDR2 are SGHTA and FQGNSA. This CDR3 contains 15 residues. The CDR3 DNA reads TGTGCCAGCAGCTTAGCGGCAGGGCCTGGAAACACCATATATTTT. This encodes CASSLAAGPGNTIYF.

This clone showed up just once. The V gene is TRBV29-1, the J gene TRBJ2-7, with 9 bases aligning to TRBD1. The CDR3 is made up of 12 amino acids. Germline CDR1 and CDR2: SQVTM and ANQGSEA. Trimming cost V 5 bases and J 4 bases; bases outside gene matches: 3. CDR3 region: CSVSGTGYEQYF. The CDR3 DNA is TGCAGCGTTTCCGGGACAGGGTACGAGCAGTACTTC.

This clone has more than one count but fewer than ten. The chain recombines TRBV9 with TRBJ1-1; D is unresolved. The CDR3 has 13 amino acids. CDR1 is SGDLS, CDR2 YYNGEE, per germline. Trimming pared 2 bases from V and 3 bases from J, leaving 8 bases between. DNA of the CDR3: TGTGCCAGCAGCGTTGACATTTACACTGAAGCTTTCTTT. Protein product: CASSVDIYTEAFF.

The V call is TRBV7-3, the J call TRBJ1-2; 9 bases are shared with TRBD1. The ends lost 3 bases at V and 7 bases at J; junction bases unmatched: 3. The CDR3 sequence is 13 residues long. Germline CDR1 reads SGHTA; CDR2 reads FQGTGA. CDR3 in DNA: TGTGCCAGCAGCTTCTCGACAGGGGGTGGCTACACCTTC. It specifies CASSFSTGGGYTF.

As DNA, the CDR3 is TGCAGCGTTGAAGTGGCAGGGAATGAAAAACTGTTTTTT. This encodes CSVEVAGNEKLFF. This chain joins TRBV29-1 and TRBJ1-4, with a weak D call TRBD1 (5 bases). The CDR3 runs 13 residues. V shed 1 base and J shed 5 bases, with 8 bases lying between them. Per the germline V gene, CDR1 is SQVTM and CDR2 is ANQGSEA.

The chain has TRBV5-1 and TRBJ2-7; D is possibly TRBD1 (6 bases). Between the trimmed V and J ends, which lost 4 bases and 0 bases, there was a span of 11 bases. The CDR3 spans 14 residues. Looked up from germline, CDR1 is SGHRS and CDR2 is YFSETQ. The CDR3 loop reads CASSVTGSSYEQYF. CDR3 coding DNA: TGCGCCAGCAGCGTAACAGGGAGCTCCTACGAGCAGTACTTC.

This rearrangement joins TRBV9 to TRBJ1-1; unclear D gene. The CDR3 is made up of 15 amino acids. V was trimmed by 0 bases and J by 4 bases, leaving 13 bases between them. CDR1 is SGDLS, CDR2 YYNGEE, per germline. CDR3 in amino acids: CASSVDSAGSTEAFF. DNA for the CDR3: TGTGCCAGCAGCGTAGATTCTGCGGGGAGCACTGAAGCTTTCTTT.

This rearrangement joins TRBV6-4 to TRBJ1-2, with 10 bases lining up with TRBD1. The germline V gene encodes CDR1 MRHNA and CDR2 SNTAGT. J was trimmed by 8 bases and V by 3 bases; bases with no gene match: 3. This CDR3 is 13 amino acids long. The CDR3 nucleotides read TGTGCCAGCAGTGAGGGACAGGGGAGCGGCTACACCTTC. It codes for CASSEGQGSGYTF.

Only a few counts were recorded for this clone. The CDR3 DNA follows: TGCAGCGCCGAGACAGGGGGCACTGAAGCTTTCTTT. Translating it yields CSAETGGTEAFF. The rearrangement links TRBV29-1 to TRBJ1-1, with 9 nucleotides matching TRBD1. Per germline, CDR1 SQVTM and CDR2 ANQGSEA. The J segment lost 4 bases and the V segment lost 7 bases, leaving 4 bases of the junction unmatched. CDR3 length equals 12 residues.

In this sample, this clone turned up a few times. CDR3 DNA: TGTGCCAGCAGTGACGTACAGGGAAGACATGGCTACACCTTC. This codes for CASSDVQGRHGYTF. The gene calls are TRBV25-1 and TRBJ1-2; maybe TRBD1 (6 bases). Germline CDR1 reads MGHDK; CDR2 reads SYGVNS. CDR3 size: 14 residues. V gave up 3 bases and J gave up 6 bases, with 14 bases separating them.